Sequencing of this T cell receptor (beta chain) was carried out in a study of T cells in Graves' hyperthyroidism and ophthalmopathy (dated by TCRdb to the late 2010s). About the investigation overall: Peripheral blood was sampled at the time of initial diagnosis, prior to any treatment. In addition, the study compared T-cell repertoires in thyroid tissue and in blood from five to seven Graves' hyperthyroidism patients. Whether ophthalmopathy could be predicted prospectively was tested in an independent validation cohort made up of roughly 19 hyperthyroidism patients plus 17 patients who later progressed to ophthalmopathy. According to the paper, TCR Vbeta CDR3 sequencing was carried out on approximately 140 peripheral blood samples, which came from about 45 ophthalmopathy, fewer than 80 hyperthyroidism and roughly 17 progressor patients. To identify distinguishing TCR V-J signatures, a discovery cohort of 90 to 100 patients was used, comprising 40 to 45 with Graves' ophthalmopathy and some 60 with stable Graves' hyperthyroidism. The roughly 94 discovery patients were randomly divided into training and test sets at a 7:3 ratio. After sampling, hyperthyroidism patients received methimazole starting at 30 mg daily, and ophthalmopathy patients received high-dose intravenous methylprednisolone.

The TCR beta CDR3 regions were amplified from the RNA transcripts. For the first round of RT-PCR on the TCR CDR3, the HTBI primer set was used together with the Qiagen OneStep RT-PCR kit. The libraries were constructed in a second round of multiplex PCR and then size-selected and purified. The libraries were sequenced on an Illumina HiSeq2000 using paired-end 100 bp reads. The original methods were these. Raw data were processed with SOAPnuke, discarding reads with adapters, uncalled bases, mean Phred below 15, or no exact constant-primer or identifier match. High-quality paired reads were merged with COPE v1.2.5, and unique nucleotide sequences were defined as clonotypes. MiTCR v1.1 was used to align clonotypes to the IMGT TRBV, TRBD and TRBJ reference segments. Analysis was restricted to V-J combinations with a frequency above 0.0001, which covered roughly 99% of repertoires. The TCS score was defined as the ratio of F50 (clonal expansion) to E x V (chaos), calculated using BLOSUM62-based TCRdist between CDR3 peptides within each V-J. Welch's t-statistics and random forest reduced just over 500 V-J features to about 13, which were used in a naive Bayes classifier (R e1071). TCRdb handled the public reads itself, with Q25 trimming in fastp and clone calling in MiXCR, and kept productive beta chains. Entries are consolidated by CDR3 protein sequence, retaining the most common genes and DNA. It is TCRdb's table, rather than the study itself, that gives the V and J calls and clone size. This sample is represented by about 770,000 distinct CDR3 sequences; 15% to 20% of them were singletons. Over 15% of the sample goes to the ten largest clones.

Hyperthyroidism patients were newly diagnosed, with disease duration under 2 months, and aged 18 to 65 years. Patients with uncontrolled infections, other autoimmune diseases, pregnancy or lactation were excluded. Diagnoses relied on clinical symptoms, serum thyroxine and TRAb, thyroid ultrasound and orbital computed tomography. For progressor patients, blood was drawn at the first diagnosis of hyperthyroidism, before any ophthalmopathy symptoms had appeared. PBMCs were isolated from 10 ml of fresh peripheral blood by Ficoll-Paque density gradient centrifugation. Progressor patients were defined as those initially diagnosed with Graves' hyperthyroidism in whom ophthalmopathy developed during follow-up. Total RNA was extracted using Trizol reagent, and RNA quality was assessed on an Agilent 2100 Bioanalyzer. General study outcomes and caveats: Most expanded thyroid clonotypes (frequency above 0.001) were also detected in blood, a finding suggesting that blood repertoires may reflect thyroid immune responses. Sample size was not statistically predetermined, and investigators were not blinded to group allocation. In cross-validation, a model built on a 13 V-J signature told ophthalmopathy apart from stable hyperthyroidism with less than 90% sensitivity and about 81% specificity, and in testing the same model reached 80%/75%. In validation, the model predicted progression to ophthalmopathy with 65% to 71% sensitivity and about 73% specificity, a median of 6.5 months before onset.

Many counts were recorded for this clonotype. Its antigen has not been determined. No quality values exist for individual bases; no much larger clone is one base distant. The receptor comes from a woman aged 45-59 years with Graves' hyperthyroidism that later progressed to Graves' ophthalmopathy. Sequenced: blood.

The DNA is as follows: TGTGCCACTTTATCACCGGGACAGCCAAACACCGGGGAGCTGTTTTTT. It translates as CATLSPGQPNTGELFF. Recombination joined TRBV7-8 with TRBJ2-2, with 7 bases aligning to TRBD1. CDR1 and CDR2 are read off the germline V gene as SGHVS and FQNEAQ. Inclusive of the bounding cysteine and phenylalanine, the CDR3 is 16 residues long. This entry keeps only the CDR3 DNA: 48 bases, framed from base 1. The germline V and J ends show losses of 10 bases and 2 bases respectively, and no gene match explains 13 bases of the junction.